This T cell receptor (beta chain) was documented in a study of tumor-infiltrating lymphocytes in primary liver carcinoma. The wider study: Staging placed the tumors at T1-T3 N0M0, and they measured roughly 4.2 to 11 cm across. Each sample had roughly 3.65 to 8 million productive TCRbeta reads regardless of tissue type.

This clonotype turned up a few times. One end of the junction fails to match germline, which may point to a read error. TCR beta cDNA came from roughly 450 ng total RNA, primed with a constant-region primer. Library construction for TCR beta comprised three nested multiplex PCR rounds performed with slightly modified ARM-PCR. For around 9 cycles apiece, the opening two PCR rounds ran with TRBV1-TRBV30 forward primers and a C-beta reverse primer. TCRdb recomputed calls from the multiplex PCR reads with MiXCR, one row per CDR3 protein. The data show tens of thousands of distinct CDR3 sequences, about 68% seen once. Germline lookup yields CDR1 SGHAT and CDR2 FQNNGV. CDR3 length: 14 residues. Total RNA and DNA came together from approximately 20-30 mg of bulk tissue without cell sorting.

The genes are TRBV11-2 and TRBJ2-7; D uncertain. Source material: liver tumor tissue from sampling region 3. Subset indicated: tumor region T3, left-lateral pole. This sequence was found in a man aged 40-55 years with primary liver carcinoma and hepatitis B virus infection. CDR3 nucleotides: TGTGCCAGCAGCTTAACCGACGAATCCTACGAGCAGTGCTTC. Translated: CASSLTDESYEQCF.